Below, one T cell receptor beta chain is given with its context. This sample was included in a study of blood T cell repertoires in COVID-19. Across the whole study: Sample material is recorded as cDNA or gDNA derived from T cells, B-cell-depleted T cells, or PBMCs.

V shed 5 bases and J shed 2 bases, with 14 bases lying between them. The CDR3 covers 15 residues. Germline V gene data show CDR1 as SEHNR and CDR2 as FQNEAQ (reference sequence). Libraries were prepared by immunoSEQ multiplex PCR; TCRdb keeps only in-frame clonotypes and omits some of them. The table shows 300,000 or so clones, with approximately 86% occurring only once. Membership in each cohort depended on participant-reported clinical history. The clonotype comes from a woman aged 40 to 49 with acute COVID-19. The chain carries TRBV7-9 and TRBJ2-3; maybe TRBD2 (5 bases). Sequencing was done on a sample of PBMCs or T cells enriched from blood (not recorded which). This chain's CDR3 is CASSRDYPLTDTQYF. The CDR3, as DNA: TGTGCCAGCAGCCGCGACTATCCCCTCACAGATACGCAGTATTTT.